This TCR beta chain was recovered during a study of T cell responses to AZD1222 COVID-19 vaccine. Data came from immunoSEQ multiplex PCR; TCRdb stores just in-frame clones and leaves some out. The table has 150,000 to 200,000 clones, 90% to 95% seen once. This CDR3 has 16 amino acids. Germline trimming cut 1 base from V and 7 bases from J; bases unmatched to any gene: 4. The germline gives CDR1 KGHDR, CDR2 SFDVKD. Whole-study findings and limits: Females outnumbered males among donors, who were mostly white British; clonal diversity was possibly underestimated. Nearly half of spike-specific TCRs reportedly go after variant regions that carry no mutations.

On this clone itself: Its antigen remains unknown.

J is TRBJ2-1 and V is TRBV24-1; 12 nucleotides match TRBD2. Sequenced here: peripheral blood, sampled on day 0 of AZD1222 vaccination. This receptor was taken from an adult in good health. The DNA of the CDR3 is TGTGCCACCAGTGATTTACTAGCGGGAGGAAAGAATGAGCAGTTCTTC. Residues: CATSDLLAGGKNEQFF.